The T cell receptor (beta chain) described here comes from a study of beta chain features in type 1 diabetes. Turning to the study itself: Cell yields, gender and age were comparable in patients and healthy donors.

TCRB transcripts that were expressed got sequenced, as all of the isolated RNA had been reverse transcribed. Libraries were prepared by immunoSEQ multiplex PCR; TCRdb keeps only in-frame clonotypes and omits some of them. The top ten clones hold about 0.9% of a sample with about 190,000 clones, about 8% of them seen once. The CDR3 consists of 14 residues. Germline lookup yields CDR1 SGHRS and CDR2 YFSETQ. The V end lost 0 bases, the J end lost 5 bases, and 11 bases lay between the germline ends. Whole-study results and caveats: TCRB CDR3s were moderately but significantly shorter in Type 1 diabetes patients in all four CD4+ subsets. It was among patients, rather than healthy donors, that naive, central memory and Treg TCRB repertoires appeared more similar. When VDJ junctions were examined, type 1 diabetes patients showed fewer insertions and more deletions.

Comment on this clone: Its target is not known.

The sequence was obtained from a woman aged 40 to 55 with type 1 diabetes. The sequencing sample was made of central memory CD4+ T cells from blood. The chain uses TRBV5-1 and TRBJ2-5; tentatively, D is TRBD2 (5 bases). CDR3 protein: CASSLDGVGETQYF. In DNA, the CDR3 is TGCGCCAGCAGCTTGGACGGGGTAGGGGAGACCCAGTACTTC. Full variable domain (outside the CDR3, taken from reference TRBV5-1 and TRBJ2-5): KAGVTQTPRYLIKTRGQQVTLSCSPISGHRSVSWYQQTPGQGLQFLFEYFSETQRNKGNFPGRFSGRQFSNSRSEMNVSTLELGDSALYLCASSLDGVGETQYFGPGTRLLVL.